Sequencing of this TCR beta chain was carried out in a study of blood T cell repertoires in COVID-19. Study overall: The cDNA or gDNA used as material had been derived from T cells, B-cell-depleted T cells, or PBMCs.

CDR1 LNHNV and CDR2 YYDKDF come from the germline V gene (reference sequence). The CDR3 runs to 15 residues. J lost 8 bases, V lost 5 bases, and 5 bases had no gene match. Assay: immunoSEQ multiplex PCR; the TCRdb copy retains only in-frame clones and omits some. Counted here are nearly 350,000 clones, around 83% occurring once; the ten biggest clones make up about 3%. Input material: peripheral blood. The chain recombines TRBV15 with TRBJ2-1, with 14 bases identical to TRBD2. The receptor was derived from a young man with active or convalescent COVID-19. The CDR3 bases are TGTGCCACCAGCGCGACTAGCGGGAGGGTCTATGAGCAGTTCTTC. Translated: CATSATSGRVYEQFF. Together with reference TRBV15 and TRBJ2-1, the CDR3 gives the full variable domain: DAMVIQNPRYQVTQFGKPVTLSCSQTLNHNVMYWYQQKSSQAPKLLFHYYDKDFNNEADTPDNFQSRRPNTSFCFLDIRSPGLGDTAMYLCATSATSGRVYEQFFGPGTRLTVL.